This entry lists 27 T cell receptor beta chains sequenced from one sample in a study of T cells in Graves' hyperthyroidism and ophthalmopathy. What was amplified from RNA transcripts were TCR beta CDR3 regions. With the HTBI primer set, the TCR CDR3 went through a first round of RT-PCR. Using its own MiXCR run on the multiplex PCR reads, TCRdb lists one record per CDR3 protein. The sample includes around 350,000 distinct CDR3 sequences, approximately 20% seen only once; the top ten take around 3.4%. Sample: blood. All receptors derive from a woman aged 18-35 years with Graves' hyperthyroidism.

This clonotype was seen ten or more times. J is TRBJ2-5 and V is TRBV15; 8 nucleotides line up with TRBD1. CDR1 and CDR2 (germline): LNHNV, YYDKDF (reference sequence). This CDR3 region has 16 residues. J was trimmed by 5 bases and V by 5 bases; bases with no gene match: 13. CDR3: CATSPISQGAWETQYF. The CDR3 coding sequence is TGTGCCACCAGCCCTATTTCTCAGGGGGCCTGGGAGACCCAGTACTTC.

As to this clonotype: This clone may be a read error of a much larger clone one base away. The gene calls are TRBV12-3 or TRBV12-4 and TRBJ1-5; D perhaps matches TRBD1 (5 bases). This CDR3 spans 14 amino acids. V was trimmed by 3 bases and J by 6 bases, leaving 12 bases between them. This CDR3 reads CASSFRAAIQPQHF. Here the CDR3 DNA reads TGTGCCAGCAGTTTCAGGGCCGCGATTCAGCCCCAGCATTTT.

The V gene is TRBV27, the J gene TRBJ2-5; 8 bases match TRBD2. V lost 3 bases, J lost 7 bases, and 10 bases stayed unmatched. The CDR3 consists of 15 residues. Germline assignment: CDR1 MNHEY and CDR2 SMNVEV (reference sequence). CDR3 coding DNA: TGTGCCAGCAGTTTTGGAGAAGCGGGAGTTGGGACCCAGTACTTC. Protein: CASSFGEAGVGTQYF.

This clonotype was detected only a few times. This sequence joins TRBV3-1 and TRBJ2-7; 7 nucleotides agree with TRBD1. The CDR3 covers 14 residues. Germline-derived CDR1 and CDR2 are LGHDT and YNNKEL (reference sequence). J gave up 6 bases and V 4 bases, and 9 bases lay outside the gene matches. The CDR3 nucleotides read TGTGCCAGCAGCCCCTCCAGGGGGACCTTCGAGCAGTACTTC. Translated: CASSPSRGTFEQYF.

This clonotype showed up many times. The chain combines TRBV20-1 with TRBJ2-5; D possibly uses TRBD1 or TRBD2 (5 bases each). Germline V CDR1 and CDR2: DFQATT, SNEGSKA (reference sequence). V dropped 0 bases and J dropped 4 bases, with 15 bases sitting between them. CDR3 length: 15 amino acids. The CDR3: CSARDGLAGRETQYF. The CDR3 nucleotides read TGCAGTGCTAGAGATGGATTGGCAGGGAGAGAGACCCAGTACTTC.

This clonotype was seen repeatedly, ten times or more. The chain uses TRBV5-5 and TRBJ2-5, with D possibly being TRBD2 (5 bases). CDR1 is SGHKS, CDR2 YYEKEE, per germline (reference sequence). The CDR3 totals 15 residues. Trimming stripped 0 bases from V and 5 bases from J, with 14 bases between. CDR3 nucleotide sequence: TGTGCCAGCAGCTTGGCCGTCCTCACGGGGGAGACCCAGTACTTC. Protein: CASSLAVLTGETQYF.

The V gene is TRBV7-2, the J gene TRBJ2-5; D might be TRBD1 (7 bases). V was clipped by 0 bases and J by 5 bases, with 10 bases between them. From germline, CDR1 is SGHTA and CDR2 FQGNSA. The CDR3 has 14 residues. The CDR3 sequence is CASSLAAGGETQYF. CDR3 nucleotides: TGTGCCAGCAGCTTAGCGGCAGGGGGGGAGACCCAGTACTTC.

In this sample, this clonotype turned up many times. The chain is built from TRBV29-1 and TRBJ2-4; D is ambiguous. Trimming shortened V by 6 bases and J by 1 base, and 10 bases separated the two germline ends. CDR1 SQVTM and CDR2 ANQGSEA come from the germline V gene. The CDR3 totals 13 residues. CDR3 protein: CSVPGGAKNIQYF. The CDR3 nucleotides are TGCAGCGTGCCCGGTGGGGCCAAAAACATTCAGTACTTC.

This clonotype was counted at least ten times. The rearrangement joins TRBV29-1 to TRBJ2-5; no reliable D call. CDR3 size: 10 residues. The germline V gene encodes CDR1 SQVTM and CDR2 ANQGSEA. Trimming pared 5 bases from V and 5 bases from J, leaving 6 bases between. CDR3 in amino acids: CSVFSETQYF. The CDR3 DNA follows: TGCAGCGTTTTTTCTGAGACCCAGTACTTC.

This clonotype showed up many times. The genes are TRBV4-1 and TRBJ1-2; D might be TRBD1 (5 bases). CDR1 and CDR2 (germline): MGHRA, YSYEKL. Trimming removed 1 base from V and 6 bases from J, with 12 bases in between. The CDR3 consists of 14 residues. CDR3: CASSQGQIFHGYTF. The CDR3 nucleotides are TGCGCCAGCAGCCAAGGACAGATCTTTCATGGCTACACCTTC.

The gene calls are TRBV18 and TRBJ1-3; D is unclear. The CDR3 totals 16 residues. Trimming left V 3 bases short and J 1 base short, with 13 bases between. Germline CDR1 and CDR2: KGHSH and LQKENI. CDR3 in amino acids: CASSPRLEWSGNTIYF. In nucleotides, the CDR3 is TGTGCCAGCTCACCGAGACTAGAATGGTCTGGAAACACCATATATTTT.

At least ten counts were recorded for this clonotype. DNA for the CDR3: TGTGCCAGCAGTCCCCCCGGGGTGATCGGGCACGAGCAGTACTTC. Protein product: CASSPPGVIGHEQYF. The chain has TRBV6-5 and TRBJ2-7; possible D gene TRBD2, 5 bases. Germline V CDR1 and CDR2: MNHEY, SVGAGI. The length of the CDR3 is 15 residues. Between the trimmed V and J ends, which lost 5 bases and 5 bases, there was a span of 19 bases.

The chain joins TRBV12-3 or TRBV12-4 to TRBJ1-2; tentative D call: TRBD1 (5 bases). The CDR3 loop spans 15 amino acids. Trimming cost V 6 bases and J 10 bases, with 24 bases left between them. In DNA form, the CDR3 reads TGTGCCAGCAGGCGGGAAATGGGAGGGACCCACCCCTACACCTTC. It specifies CASRREMGGTHPYTF.

In its sample, this clonotype was seen many times. This chain uses TRBV19 with TRBJ2-2; D remains ambiguous. V gave up 10 bases and J gave up 4 bases, with 16 bases separating them. The CDR3 totals 14 residues. Germline V gives CDR1 LNHDA, CDR2 SQIVND (reference sequence). Written as DNA, the CDR3 is TGTGCCATCTCGAGGTTTTTGGGCACCGGGGAGCTGTTTTTT. It is translated as CAISRFLGTGELFF. Complete variable domain (other parts from reference TRBV19 and TRBJ2-2): DGGITQSPKYLFRKEGQNVTLSCEQNLNHDAMYWYRQDPGQGLRLIYYSQIVNDFQKGDIAEGYSVSREKKESFPLTVTSAQKNPTAFYLCAISRFLGTGELFFGEGSRLTVL.

There are many counts of this clonotype. The V call is TRBV7-3, the J call TRBJ2-5; 10 positions match TRBD2. The CDR3 is 15 residues long. Trimming removed 1 base from V and 5 bases from J; junction bases left unmatched: 4. Germline lookup yields CDR1 SGHTA and CDR2 FQGTGA. CDR3 sequence (DNA): TGTGCCAGCAGCTTAAGAGCGGGGGGGATGGAGACCCAGTACTTC. Its protein is CASSLRAGGMETQYF.

Comments on this clonotype: Just one base apart from a much larger clone, this may be a read error. The chain couples TRBV28 to TRBJ1-2, with a tentative D call TRBD1 (6 bases). This CDR3 is 14 amino acids long. Germline assignment: CDR1 MDHEN and CDR2 SYDVKM. This CDR3 is CASSFGQSPYGYSF. The CDR3 nucleotides read TGTGCCAGCAGTTTTGGACAGTCCCCCTATGGCTACAGCTTC.

The sample holds many counts of this clonotype. The V call is TRBV6-4, the J call TRBJ2-3; 9 bases are shared with TRBD1. Germline V CDR1 and CDR2: MRHNA, SNTAGT. V gave up 5 bases and J gave up 3 bases; unmatched junction bases: 9. The CDR3 totals 16 residues. The CDR3 nucleotides read TGTGCCAGCAGTCCGCCGGGACAGGGAGTTACAGATACGCAGTATTTT. Translating it yields CASSPPGQGVTDTQYF.

Many counts were recorded for this clonotype. The chain recombines TRBV4-2 with TRBJ2-7; 11 bases fit TRBD2. The junction had 8 bases not matched to a gene; V was cut back by 1 base and J by 6 bases. The V gene's germline CDR1 is LGHNA and CDR2 YNFKEQ. The CDR3 is made up of 16 amino acids. In DNA form, the CDR3 reads TGTGCCAGCAGCCAAGGCGATAGCGGGGGGGCCTCCGAGCAGTACTTC. Translating it yields CASSQGDSGGASEQYF.

This clonotype came up many times. The chain carries TRBV29-1 and TRBJ2-5; 8 bases agree with TRBD1. The CDR3 runs 12 residues. J lost 1 base, V lost 7 bases, and 2 bases had no gene match. Germline lookup yields CDR1 SQVTM and CDR2 ANQGSEA. The CDR3 coding sequence is TGCAGCGCCGACAGGGGCCAAGAGACCCAGTACTTC. As protein: CSADRGQETQYF.

At least ten counts were recorded for this clonotype. The genes are TRBV6-1 and TRBJ2-2; 7 bases agree with TRBD1. The length of the CDR3 is 17 residues. J gave up 0 bases and V 5 bases, and 9 bases lay outside the gene matches. Germline V CDR1 and CDR2: MNHNS, SASEGT. The CDR3, as DNA: TGTGCCAGCAGTCCCCCGGACAGGAACGCGAACACCGGGGAGCTGTTTTTT. Its translation: CASSPPDRNANTGELFF.

This clonotype was detected ten times or more. The chain combines TRBV12-3 or TRBV12-4 with TRBJ2-6; the D is unclear. V was cut by 7 bases and J by 0 bases, with 4 bases left in between. The CDR3 sequence is 13 residues long. The CDR3: CASKVSGANVLTF. The CDR3 region has the DNA TGTGCCAGCAAGGTCTCTGGGGCCAACGTCCTGACTTTC.

This clonotype was counted ten times or more. The genes are TRBV12-3 or TRBV12-4 and TRBJ1-1; no definite D call. Between the trimmed V and J ends, which lost 1 base and 7 bases, there was a span of 10 bases. CDR3 size: 13 residues. The CDR3 spells CASSLVVDDEAFF. The DNA of the CDR3 is TGTGCCAGCAGTTTAGTGGTTGATGATGAAGCTTTCTTT.

The J gene is TRBJ1-5, the V gene TRBV12-3 or TRBV12-4; D unresolved. The CDR3 length is 15 residues. Trimming took 1 base from V and 1 from J, leaving 8 bases between them. CDR3 sequence reads: CASSLGERSNQPQHF. Written as DNA, the CDR3 is TGTGCCAGCAGTTTAGGGGAAAGGAGCAATCAGCCCCAGCATTTT.

The J gene is TRBJ2-2, the V gene TRBV27; D might be TRBD1 or TRBD2, each matching 5 bases. Between the trimmed V and J ends, which lost 4 bases and 2 bases, there was a span of 11 bases. The CDR3 is 15 amino acids. The germline V gene encodes CDR1 MNHEY and CDR2 SMNVEV (reference sequence). CDR3 nucleotide sequence: TGTGCCAGCAGTTCGACCGGGACCAACACCGGGGAGCTGTTTTTT. It yields the protein CASSSTGTNTGELFF.

This chain joins TRBV6-1 and TRBJ2-7, with D possibly being TRBD1 (5 bases). Germline lookup yields CDR1 MNHNS and CDR2 SASEGT. The ends were cut back, 2 bases at V and 5 bases at J, with 7 bases in the middle. This CDR3 is built from 12 residues. CDR3 sequence: CASSERGDEQYF. CDR3 sequence (DNA): TGTGCCAGCAGTGAAAGGGGCGACGAGCAGTACTTC.

V usage is TRBV2 and J usage is TRBJ2-3; 7 bases are shared with TRBD2. The germline V gene encodes CDR1 SNHLY and CDR2 FYNNEI. The CDR3 has 17 residues. With V trimmed by 4 bases and J by 2 bases, 12 bases remained unmatched. DNA of the CDR3: TGTGCCAGCAGTGGGAGTGAACCGGGACTATCCACAGATACGCAGTATTTT. This encodes CASSGSEPGLSTDTQYF.

This clonotype was seen repeatedly, ten times or more. A read error may produce the germline difference seen at one junction end. The chain has TRBV4-1 and TRBJ1-1; the D gene is possibly TRBD1 (5 bases). CDR1 and CDR2 from the germline V gene are MGHRA and YSYEKL. The CDR3 is 15 amino acids. This chain's CDR3 is CASSLGQGGNTEAFF. CDR3 coding DNA: TGTGCCAGCAGCTTAGGCCAGGGTGGGAACACTGAAGCTTTCTTT.